This entry lists 30 T cell receptor beta chains sequenced from one sample in a study of shared clonotypes between healthy human individuals. Method: immunoSEQ multiplex PCR; TCRdb's copy keeps in-frame clones and lacks some. The data show 2 million to 3 million clones, 93% seen once. Specimen: naive CD4+ T cells from PBMCs. The subset: CD45RA+ positively selected. Receptors originate from a man younger than 35 in good health. Some clones in this sample may be carry-over from other donors' samples.

V and J are TRBV6-1 and TRBJ2-1, with unresolved D. The germline V and J ends were trimmed by 2 bases and 0 bases, with 8 bases remaining between them. Germline V gives CDR1 MNHNS, CDR2 SASEGT. The length of the CDR3 is 15 residues. The CDR3 region has the DNA TGTGCCAGCAGTGAAATTTACAGCTCCTACAATGAGCAGTTCTTC. This gives the protein CASSEIYSSYNEQFF.

Concerning this clone: The identical CDR3 is also encoded by other nucleotide sequences in the sample. The chain joins TRBV30 to TRBJ2-3; possibly TRBD2 for D (6 bases). The germline V gene has CDR1 GTSNPN and CDR2 SVGIG (reference sequence). This CDR3 is 14 amino acids long. V was clipped by 2 bases and J by 0 bases, with 9 bases between them. The CDR3 DNA follows: TGTGCCTGGAGTACCGGGACTAGCACAGATACGCAGTATTTT. Translating gives CAWSTGTSTDTQYF.

This rearrangement joins TRBV7-9 to TRBJ1-1; 7 bases are shared with TRBD1. CDR3 size: 16 residues. In germline, CDR1 is SEHNR, CDR2 FQNEAQ (reference sequence). V gave up 4 bases and J gave up 4 bases; unmatched junction bases: 12. The CDR3 nucleotides are TGTGCCAGCAGCTCCGAAAGGGGCAGGGGGATCACTGAAGCTTTCTTT. As protein: CASSSERGRGITEAFF.

The V and J genes are TRBV25-1 and TRBJ2-7; D call uncertain. V was trimmed by 5 bases and J by 2 bases, leaving 16 bases between them. The CDR3 runs 15 residues. Germline V gene sequence: CDR1 MGHDK, CDR2 SYGVNS. For the CDR3, the DNA is TGTGCCAGCAGTCGGAGAACATGGCCAACCTACGAGCAGTACTTC. This sequence encodes CASSRRTWPTYEQYF.

For the CDR3, the DNA is TGTGCCATCAGTGAGTCGCCTGCTGGGGCGGCCTACGAGCAGTACTTC. Protein: CAISESPAGAAYEQYF. The gene calls are TRBV10-3 and TRBJ2-7, with a possible D match to TRBD1 (5 bases). The CDR3 contains 16 residues. V was pared by 0 bases and J by 2 bases, with 14 bases between. Germline V gene lookup returns CDR1 ENHRY and CDR2 SYGVKD.

This clone was picked up one time. The sample holds other DNA sequences that translate to the same CDR3. This sequence joins TRBV9 and TRBJ2-3, with 13 bases lining up with TRBD2. The CDR3 loop spans 16 amino acids. Germline values: CDR1 SGDLS, CDR2 YYNGEE. With V trimmed by 2 bases and J by 2 bases, 2 bases remained unmatched. The CDR3: CASSVGTSGITDTQYF. Here the CDR3 DNA reads TGTGCCAGCAGCGTCGGGACTAGCGGGATCACAGATACGCAGTATTTT.

The genes are TRBV5-8 and TRBJ1-3; D call uncertain. The CDR3 has 15 residues. CDR1 is SGHTS and CDR2 is YDEGEE in the germline V gene. V lost 4 bases and J lost 0, with 11 bases in between. Here the CDR3 DNA reads TGTGCCAGCAGCAGCCGTCCAGTCTCTGGAAACACCATATATTTT. Protein: CASSSRPVSGNTIYF.

The rearrangement uses TRBV19 and TRBJ1-5, with D perhaps TRBD1 (5 bases). Germline assignment: CDR1 LNHDA and CDR2 SQIVND (reference sequence). CDR3 length: 15 amino acids. V gave up 6 bases and J gave up 0 bases, with 12 bases separating them. CDR3 sequence: CASRTDRNSNQPQHF. CDR3 nucleotides: TGTGCCAGTAGGACTGACAGAAATAGCAATCAGCCCCAGCATTTT.

This clone was seen a single time. This chain uses TRBV30 with TRBJ2-5; a weak D match, TRBD1 (6 bases). The V end lost 4 bases, the J end lost 0 bases, and 15 bases lay between the germline ends. Germline V gene lookup returns CDR1 GTSNPN and CDR2 SVGIG (reference sequence). The CDR3 sequence is 15 residues long. The CDR3 coding sequence is TGTGCCTGGACCACCCAGGGGCAGAACCAAGAGACCCAGTACTTC. Its translation: CAWTTQGQNQETQYF.

The CDR3 DNA follows: TGTGCCAGCAGCCAGGCGGCTACTGGGTACAATGAGCAGTTCTTC. This sequence encodes CASSQAATGYNEQFF. The chain recombines TRBV14 with TRBJ2-1, with D hard to call. Germline CDR1 and CDR2: SGHDN and FVKESK. V was clipped by 3 bases and J by 4 bases, with 13 bases between them. This CDR3 has 15 amino acids.

About this clone itself: This specimen includes other DNA sequences encoding the same CDR3. J is TRBJ2-1 and V is TRBV9; 9 bases line up with TRBD2. J was trimmed by 1 base and V by 4 bases; bases with no gene match: 3. CDR1 SGDLS and CDR2 YYNGEE come from the germline V gene. This CDR3 has 15 residues. The CDR3 loop is CASSPTSGSYNEQFF. CDR3 bases: TGTGCCAGCAGCCCTACTAGCGGGTCCTACAATGAGCAGTTCTTC. Combining the CDR3 with reference TRBV9 and TRBJ2-1 gives the whole variable domain DSGVTQTPKHLITATGQRVTLRCSPRSGDLSVYWYQQSLDQGLQFLIQYYNGEERAKGNILERFSAQQFPDLHSELNLSSLELGDSALYFCASSPTSGSYNEQFFGPGTRLTVL.

This clone was observed a single time. The chain is built from TRBV5-6 and TRBJ1-5, with D possibly matching TRBD1 (6 bases). The ends were cut back, 1 base at V and 0 bases at J, with 14 bases in the middle. Germline loops: CDR1 SGHDT, CDR2 YYEEEE. There are 17 residues in the CDR3. The CDR3 nucleotides are TGTGCCAGCAGCTTGATGGCAGGGGATTTTAGCAATCAGCCCCAGCATTTT. Its protein is CASSLMAGDFSNQPQHF.

This chain joins TRBV5-1 and TRBJ2-2, with 10 positions matching TRBD1. This CDR3 spans 15 amino acids. Germline-derived CDR1 and CDR2 are SGHRS and YFSETQ. V was clipped by 3 bases and J by 6 bases; unmatched bases: 5. CDR3 DNA: TGCGCCAGCAGCTATGGGGACAGGGGAGCCGGGGAGCTGTTTTTT. Its protein is CASSYGDRGAGELFF.

CDR3 coding DNA: TGTGCCAGCAGCTCAAGGGACAGCGACAATGAGCAGTTCTTC. Encoded protein: CASSSRDSDNEQFF. The genes are TRBV11-3 and TRBJ2-1; 7 bases align to TRBD1. This CDR3 contains 14 residues. Per the germline V gene, CDR1 is SGHNT and CDR2 is YENEEA. Trimming at V came to 4 bases and at J to 5 bases, leaving 5 bases not matched to a gene.

This rearrangement joins TRBV2 to TRBJ1-5; 8 nucleotides match TRBD1. The CDR3 loop spans 15 amino acids. CDR1 and CDR2 (germline): SNHLY, FYNNEI. J lost 7 bases, V lost 6 bases, and 11 bases had no gene match. CDR3 in amino acids: CASSNRGNGVQPQHF. CDR3 nucleotides: TGTGCCAGCAGCAACAGGGGGAACGGAGTGCAGCCCCAGCATTTT.

The J gene is TRBJ2-2, the V gene TRBV15; D not resolved. The CDR3 loop spans 16 amino acids. Trimming removed 2 bases at V and 4 bases at J, with 14 bases between. Germline CDR1 is LNHNV and CDR2 is YYDKDF (reference sequence). CDR3 residues: CATSRFRAIGTGELFF. CDR3 in DNA: TGTGCCACCAGCAGATTCCGTGCCATAGGCACCGGGGAGCTGTTTTTT.

The chain joins TRBV14 to TRBJ2-2; tentative D call: TRBD1 (6 bases). V shed 4 bases and J shed 0 bases, with 9 bases lying between them. Germline values: CDR1 SGHDN, CDR2 FVKESK. The CDR3 covers 15 residues. CDR3 loop: CASSPGQTNTGELFF. In DNA, the CDR3 is TGTGCCAGCAGCCCGGGACAAACGAACACCGGGGAGCTGTTTTTT.

CDR3 sequence reads: CASSEGLRGFLETQYF. In nucleotides, the CDR3 is TGTGCCAGCAGTGAAGGTCTGCGGGGATTCTTAGAGACCCAGTACTTC. The chain uses TRBV25-1 and TRBJ2-5; D may be TRBD2 (6 bases). Per the germline V gene, CDR1 is MGHDK and CDR2 is SYGVNS. The germline V and J ends were trimmed by 2 bases and 4 bases, with 17 bases remaining between them. The CDR3 has 16 amino acids.

The chain recombines TRBV28 with TRBJ1-1; no clear D. V lost 10 bases and J lost 2, with 17 bases in between. The CDR3 length is 14 residues. The germline V gene has CDR1 MDHEN and CDR2 SYDVKM. CDR3 in amino acids: CATQSKAGNTEAFF. In nucleotides, the CDR3 is TGTGCCACCCAGTCGAAAGCGGGAAACACTGAAGCTTTCTTT.

In nucleotides, the CDR3 is TGTGCCAGCAGCGTAAAAAGCGGACTGAACACCGGGGAGCTGTTTTTT. Translated, it gives CASSVKSGLNTGELFF. The chain uses TRBV9 and TRBJ2-2; perhaps TRBD2 as D (5 bases). Between the trimmed V and J ends, which lost 1 base and 1 base, there was a span of 11 bases. The CDR3 length is 16 residues. Germline CDR1 SGDLS, CDR2 YYNGEE.

This clone showed up just a few times. The V gene is TRBV11-1, the J gene TRBJ2-7; possibly TRBD2 for D (6 bases). Trimming left V 2 bases short and J 1 base short, with 9 bases between. This CDR3 spans 14 amino acids. Germline assignment: CDR1 SGHAT and CDR2 FQDESV (reference sequence). Here the CDR3 reads CASSLFGSSYEQYF. CDR3 nucleotides: TGTGCCAGCAGCTTATTCGGGAGTTCCTACGAGCAGTACTTC.

V is TRBV7-2 and J is TRBJ2-3; 7 positions match TRBD1. Germline trimming cut 7 bases from V and 4 bases from J; bases unmatched to any gene: 8. The V gene's germline CDR1 is SGHTA and CDR2 FQGNSA. This CDR3 comprises 14 residues. CDR3 sequence: CASILDRAPDTQYF. CDR3 in DNA: TGTGCCAGCATCCTCGACAGGGCCCCAGATACGCAGTATTTT.

This chain links TRBV28 with TRBJ2-1, with D maybe TRBD1 (6 bases). The V gene lost 8 bases and the J gene lost 4 bases, with 9 bases spanning the gap. Per germline, CDR1 MDHEN and CDR2 SYDVKM. CDR3 size: 12 residues. CDR3 DNA sequence: TGTGCCAGCGGGACACAATACAATGAGCAGTTCTTC. Translation gives CASGTQYNEQFF.

The chain has TRBV5-1 and TRBJ2-1; weak D call: TRBD2 (5 bases). The CDR3 spans 19 residues. Germline CDR1 SGHRS, CDR2 YFSETQ. Trimming took off 1 base at V and 2 bases at J, with 22 bases between the two ends. This CDR3 is CASSLFAILADSAYNEQFF. The CDR3 DNA is TGCGCCAGCAGCTTGTTCGCAATTTTGGCGGACTCGGCCTACAATGAGCAGTTCTTC.

With regard to this clone: Different DNA sequences within this sample yield the same CDR3. V is TRBV30 and J is TRBJ2-3; 14 bases line up with TRBD2. V lost 0 bases, J lost 4 bases, and 0 bases stayed unmatched. CDR3 length equals 15 residues. From germline, CDR1 is GTSNPN and CDR2 SVGIG (reference sequence). CDR3 protein: CAWSVTSGRADTQYF. DNA of the CDR3: TGTGCCTGGAGTGTGACTAGCGGGAGGGCAGATACGCAGTATTTT.

The rearrangement uses TRBV6-1 and TRBJ2-5; tentatively, D is TRBD1 (5 bases). The V and J ends lost 4 bases and 4 bases respectively, with 10 bases between them. The germline V gene has CDR1 MNHNS and CDR2 SASEGT. The CDR3 extends over 13 amino acids. The CDR3 DNA reads as TGTGCCAGCAGTGTGCCAGGGATAGAGACCCAGTACTTC. Protein: CASSVPGIETQYF.

CDR3 in DNA: TGTGCCACCAGCACTCGGGGGTTGAGCAATCAGCCCCAGCATTTT. It yields the protein CATSTRGLSNQPQHF. The gene calls are TRBV15 and TRBJ1-5, with D perhaps TRBD1 (5 bases). CDR3 length: 15 amino acids. With 4 bases removed from V and 1 base from J, the gap between germline ends came to 11 bases. Germline lookup yields CDR1 LNHNV and CDR2 YYDKDF (reference sequence).

The CDR3, as DNA: TGTGCCAGCAGCGTACGCGATTTGAGCACAGATACGCAGTATTTT. Encoded protein: CASSVRDLSTDTQYF. The chain links TRBV9 to TRBJ2-3; no firm D call. Trimming took off 1 base at V and 0 bases at J, with 9 bases between the two ends. The CDR3 sequence is 15 residues long. Germline assignment: CDR1 SGDLS and CDR2 YYNGEE. The full variable domain, completed using reference TRBV9 and TRBJ2-3, is DSGVTQTPKHLITATGQRVTLRCSPRSGDLSVYWYQQSLDQGLQFLIQYYNGEERAKGNILERFSAQQFPDLHSELNLSSLELGDSALYFCASSVRDLSTDTQYFGPGTRLTVL.

The gene calls are TRBV28 and TRBJ1-3; tentatively, D is TRBD1 (5 bases). This CDR3 spans 14 amino acids. Trimming took off 2 bases at V and 2 bases at J, with 7 bases between the two ends. Germline V CDR1 and CDR2: MDHEN, SYDVKM. The CDR3 sequence: CASSLGATGNTIYF. In nucleotides, the CDR3 is TGTGCCAGCAGTTTAGGGGCTACTGGAAACACCATATATTTT.

The chain links TRBV4-3 to TRBJ2-1; the D call may be TRBD1 or TRBD2 (6 bases each). This CDR3 has 16 amino acids. Between the trimmed V and J ends, which lost 4 bases and 4 bases, there was a span of 17 bases. Germline CDR1 is LGHNA and CDR2 is YSLEER. CDR3 in DNA: TGCGCCAGCAGCCTAGTAATGGGGGGCATTTACAATGAGCAGTTCTTC. It yields the protein CASSLVMGGIYNEQFF.